This TCR beta chain was retrieved from a study of blood T cells in healthy people across ages. Each sample used at least 7 million PBMCs. The authors ran a second PCR of about 6 to 11 cycles using a sample-barcoded 5' primer and a J-beta primer mix. In TCRdb, the 5' RACE reads were re-called with MiXCR into one record per CDR3 protein. Of more than 900,000 distinct CDR3 sequences listed, under 30% are singletons. Germline V gives CDR1 MDHEN, CDR2 SYDVKM. With 7 bases clipped from V and 4 bases from J, the junction kept 6 bases outside the gene matches. The CDR3 covers 14 residues. The same data also contributed to another study, on T cells of mothers and their children. According to that study: Every mother produced more than 9 million TCR beta CDR3 reads, whereas every child provided approximately 3 million. Overlap in related mother-child pairs always slightly exceeded unrelated pairs, never significantly.

This chain links TRBV28 with TRBJ1-2; 10 nucleotides match TRBD1. Material: blood. This TCR derives from a girl aged 2-10 years in good health. CDR3 residues: CASKGTGDFYGYTF. CDR3 coding DNA: TGTGCCAGCAAGGGGACAGGGGACTTCTATGGCTACACCTTC.